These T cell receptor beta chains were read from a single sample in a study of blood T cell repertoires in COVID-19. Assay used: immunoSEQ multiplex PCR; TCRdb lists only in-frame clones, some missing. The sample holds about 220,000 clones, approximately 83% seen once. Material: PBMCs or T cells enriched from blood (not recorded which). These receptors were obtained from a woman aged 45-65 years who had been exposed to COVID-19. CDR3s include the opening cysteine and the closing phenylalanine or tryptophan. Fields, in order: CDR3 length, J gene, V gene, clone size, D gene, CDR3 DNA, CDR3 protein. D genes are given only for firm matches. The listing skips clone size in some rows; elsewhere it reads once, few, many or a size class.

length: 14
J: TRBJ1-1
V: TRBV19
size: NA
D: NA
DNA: TGTGCCAGTAGTATCAGGGGTTTTCGAGATGAAGCTTTCTTT
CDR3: CASSIRGFRDEAFF

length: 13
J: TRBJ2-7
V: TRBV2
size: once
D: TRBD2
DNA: TGTGCCAGCAGGGCCGGGGGGACCTACGAGCAGTACTTC
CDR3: CASRAGGTYEQYF

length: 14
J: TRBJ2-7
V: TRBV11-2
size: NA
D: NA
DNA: TGTGCCAGCAGCAACTTAGACACACACTACGAGCAGTACTTC
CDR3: CASSNLDTHYEQYF

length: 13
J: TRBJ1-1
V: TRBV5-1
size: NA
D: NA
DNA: TGCGCCAGCAAAGATCAACAGGATACTGAAGCTTTCTTT
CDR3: CASKDQQDTEAFF

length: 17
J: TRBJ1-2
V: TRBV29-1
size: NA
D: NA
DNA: TGCAGCGTTGAAGGTGTCAGGGGTGACCGATTAAACTATGGCTACACCTTC
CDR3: CSVEGVRGDRLNYGYTF

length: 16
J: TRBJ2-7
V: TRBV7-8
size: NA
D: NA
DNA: TGTGCCAGCAGCTTAGGGGTAGGGACTGTATCCTACGAGCAGTACTTC
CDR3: CASSLGVGTVSYEQYF

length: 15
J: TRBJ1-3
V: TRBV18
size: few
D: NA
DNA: TGTGCCAGCTCACCAAGTAGCGGGAGCGGAAACACCATATATTTT
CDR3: CASSPSSGSGNTIYF

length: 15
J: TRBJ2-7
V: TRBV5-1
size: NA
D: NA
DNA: TGCGCCAGCAGCTTGGTGTCCGGGGAAGCCTACGAGCAGTACTTC
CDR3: CASSLVSGEAYEQYF

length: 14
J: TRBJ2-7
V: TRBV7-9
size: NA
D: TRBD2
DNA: TGTGCCAGCACCCTGGGGGGGGTCTCCTACGAGCAGTACTTC
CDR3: CASTLGGVSYEQYF

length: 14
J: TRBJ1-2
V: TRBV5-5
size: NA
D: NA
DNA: TGTGCCAGCAGCCCTTCACAGGCGTCTGGTGGCTACACCTTC
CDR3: CASSPSQASGGYTF

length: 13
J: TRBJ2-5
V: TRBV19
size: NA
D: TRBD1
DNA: TGTGCCAGTAGTATAGACAGGGGGCAGACCCAGTACTTC
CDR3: CASSIDRGQTQYF

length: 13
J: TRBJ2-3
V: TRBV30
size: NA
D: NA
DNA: TGTGCCTGGAGCGACGTGAGGGCAGATACGCAGTATTTT
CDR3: CAWSDVRADTQYF

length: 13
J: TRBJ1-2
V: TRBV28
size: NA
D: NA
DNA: TGTGCCAGTTCGTATAGGGAGAACTATGGCTACACCTTC
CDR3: CASSYRENYGYTF

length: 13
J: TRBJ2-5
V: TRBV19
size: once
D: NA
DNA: TGTGCCAGTAGGTACAGGGGGGGAGAGACCCAGTACTTC
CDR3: CASRYRGGETQYF

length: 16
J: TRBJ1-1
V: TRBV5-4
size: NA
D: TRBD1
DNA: TGTGCCAGCAGCTTCGCCGGACAGGGGAAGGGCACTGAAGCTTTCTTT
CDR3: CASSFAGQGKGTEAFF

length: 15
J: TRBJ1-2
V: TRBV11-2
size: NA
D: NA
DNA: TGTGCCAGCAGCTCCCTTCGGGGTGCCCGAGGTGGCTACACCTTC
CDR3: CASSSLRGARGGYTF

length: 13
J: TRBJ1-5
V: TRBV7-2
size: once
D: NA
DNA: TGTGCCAGCAGCTTAGACAGCCAGGAGCCCCAGCATTTT
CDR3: CASSLDSQEPQHF

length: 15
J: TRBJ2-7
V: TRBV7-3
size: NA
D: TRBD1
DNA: TGTGCCAGCAGCCTAAGCGGGACAGGGAAATACGAGCAGTACTTC
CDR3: CASSLSGTGKYEQYF

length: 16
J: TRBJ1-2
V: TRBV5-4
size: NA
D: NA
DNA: TGTGCCAGCAGTGACAGGAAGCCCGAAATGGCCTATGGCTACACCTTC
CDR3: CASSDRKPEMAYGYTF

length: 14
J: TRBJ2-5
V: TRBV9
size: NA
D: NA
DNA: NA
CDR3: CASSVSLYQETQYF

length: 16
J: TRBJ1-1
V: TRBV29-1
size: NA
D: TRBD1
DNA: TGCAGCGTTGAGGGGCCCAGGGGGTACATGAACACTGAAGCTTTCTTT
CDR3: CSVEGPRGYMNTEAFF

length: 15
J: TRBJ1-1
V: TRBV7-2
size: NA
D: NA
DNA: TGTGCCAGCAGCTTCAGACAGGCGGGGAACACTGAAGCTTTCTTT
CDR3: CASSFRQAGNTEAFF

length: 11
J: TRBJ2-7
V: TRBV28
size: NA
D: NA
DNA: TGTGCCAGCAATACTTTTGGTGAGCAGTACTTC
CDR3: CASNTFGEQYF

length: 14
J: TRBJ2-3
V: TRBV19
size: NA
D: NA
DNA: TGTGCCAGTAGTTCGCAGGGGACGACAGATACGCAGTATTTT
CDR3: CASSSQGTTDTQYF

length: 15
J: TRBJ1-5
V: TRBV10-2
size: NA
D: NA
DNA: TGCGCCAGCAGTGAGTCCCTACAGGGCCTACGCCCCCAGCATTTT
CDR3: CASSESLQGLRPQHF

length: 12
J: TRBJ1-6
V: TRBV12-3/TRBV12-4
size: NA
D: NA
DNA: TGTGCCAGCAGTTTTGTCAACTCGCCCCTCCACTTT
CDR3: CASSFVNSPLHF

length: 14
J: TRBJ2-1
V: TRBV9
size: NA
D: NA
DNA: TGTGCCAGCAGCGTAGCAGATGACTACAATGAGCAGTTCTTC
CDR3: CASSVADDYNEQFF

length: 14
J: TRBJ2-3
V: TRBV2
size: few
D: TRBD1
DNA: TGTGCCAGTAGAGCCAGGGGGTTTTCCGATACGCAGTATTTT
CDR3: CASRARGFSDTQYF

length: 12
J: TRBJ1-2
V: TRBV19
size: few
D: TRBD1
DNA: TGTGCCAGTACAGACAGGGGAATTGGCTACACCTTC
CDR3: CASTDRGIGYTF

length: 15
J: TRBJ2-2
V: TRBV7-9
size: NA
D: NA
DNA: TGTGCCAGCAGCTTAGCTGTAGCGAACACCGGGGAGCTGTTTTTT
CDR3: CASSLAVANTGELFF

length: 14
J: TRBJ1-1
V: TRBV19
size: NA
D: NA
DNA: TGTGCCAGTAGTGGGGGGTTCTCGGACACTGAAGCTTTCTTT
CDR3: CASSGGFSDTEAFF